This passage covers 22 T cell receptor beta chains from one sample sequenced in a study of shared clonotypes between healthy human individuals. Only in-frame clones appear in the TCRdb table, and some are missing; sequencing was by immunoSEQ multiplex PCR. The table lists roughly 1,000,000 clones, roughly 74% of them singletons. The sequencing sample was made of memory CD4+ T cells from PBMCs. Subset reported: CD45RA-negative fraction. Receptor source: a man between 18 and 35 years old in good health. Some clones in this sample may be carry-over from other donors' samples.

Notes on this clone: At the DNA level, this CDR3 is encoded by other sequences in the same sample as well. V gene TRBV5-1 combines with J gene TRBJ2-5; D not certain. CDR1 is SGHRS, CDR2 YFSETQ, per germline. Trimming stripped 0 bases from V and 2 bases from J, with 5 bases between. The CDR3 has 13 amino acids. CDR3 in amino acids: CASSLVPQETQYF. The CDR3 nucleotides are TGCGCCAGCAGCTTGGTACCACAAGAGACCCAGTACTTC.

This clone has a handful of counts. The chain links TRBV2 to TRBJ2-5; tentatively, D is TRBD1 (7 bases). CDR3 size: 14 residues. Trimming removed 6 bases at V and 2 bases at J, with 13 bases between. Germline V lookup: CDR1 SNHLY, CDR2 FYNNEI. The CDR3 DNA is TGTGCCAGCAGGGAGGGACAGATACAAGAGACCCAGTACTTC. Protein product: CASREGQIQETQYF.

This clone was detected a few times. Being one base from a much bigger clone, this may be a read error. The chain is built from TRBV7-3 and TRBJ2-5; no definite D call. V lost 3 bases and J 5 bases, leaving 4 bases between the germline ends. Per the germline V gene, CDR1 is SGHTA and CDR2 is FQGTGA. The CDR3 is 11 residues long. CDR3 sequence reads: CASSFSETQYF. The CDR3 nucleotides read TGTGCCAGCAGCTTTTCGGAGACCCAGTACTTC.

V is TRBV5-1 and J is TRBJ2-1; TRBD1 matches at 8 bases. The trim removed 0 bases at V and 6 bases at J, leaving 11 bases unmatched. CDR3 size: 17 residues. The germline CDR1 and CDR2 sequences are SGHRS and YFSETQ. CDR3 protein: CASSLGFGQGRLNEQFF. The CDR3 DNA reads TGCGCCAGCAGCTTGGGATTTGGACAGGGTCGCCTCAATGAGCAGTTCTTC.

This clone was seen a few times. The V gene is TRBV7-2, the J gene TRBJ1-3, with D perhaps matching TRBD1 (5 bases). This CDR3 spans 11 amino acids. V was cut by 11 bases and J by 7 bases, with 12 bases left in between. CDR1 and CDR2 (germline): SGHTA, FQGNSA. The CDR3 loop reads CAGGPRNTIYF. Here the CDR3 DNA reads TGTGCCGGGGGACCTCGGAACACCATATATTTT.

This chain joins TRBV28 and TRBJ1-2; 7 bases are shared with TRBD1. The CDR3 has 15 residues. The junction had 8 bases not matched to a gene; V was cut back by 5 bases and J by 2 bases. Germline loops: CDR1 MDHEN, CDR2 SYDVKM. CDR3 amino acids: CASSTRQGGNYGYTF. CDR3 nucleotides: TGTGCCAGCAGTACCCGACAGGGAGGCAACTATGGCTACACCTTC.

The chain couples TRBV2 to TRBJ2-2; the D gene is possibly TRBD1 (6 bases). V was pared by 4 bases and J by 5 bases, with 17 bases between. The CDR3 loop spans 16 amino acids. Germline V gives CDR1 SNHLY, CDR2 FYNNEI. The CDR3 DNA reads as TGTGCCAGCAGTGGGGGGCTAGTATTGAGTACCGGGGAGCTGTTTTTT. It codes for CASSGGLVLSTGELFF.

J is TRBJ2-5 and V is TRBV19; a possible D gene is TRBD1 (6 bases). In germline, CDR1 is LNHDA, CDR2 SQIVND (reference sequence). This CDR3 is 15 amino acids long. Trimming removed 1 base from V and 4 bases from J, with 13 bases in between. The CDR3 here is CASSIGFTGSETQYF. The CDR3 DNA reads TGTGCCAGTAGTATAGGGTTCACAGGGTCAGAGACCCAGTACTTC.

This chain connects TRBV28 to TRBJ2-4; D is ambiguous. The CDR3 sequence is 14 residues long. Trimming removed 6 bases from V and 7 bases from J, with 16 bases in between. Germline CDR1 reads MDHEN; CDR2 reads SYDVKM. The CDR3 reads CASSKINRGNIQYF. The DNA of the CDR3 is TGTGCCAGCAGCAAGATTAATCGTGGGAACATTCAGTACTTC.

The chain has TRBV29-1 and TRBJ2-3; possibly TRBD2 for D (5 bases). CDR1 SQVTM and CDR2 ANQGSEA come from the germline V gene. Trimming left V 0 bases short and J 6 bases short, with 13 bases between. This CDR3 region has 14 residues. CDR3 residues: CSVEDHQRPDTQYF. CDR3 nucleotide sequence: TGCAGCGTTGAAGATCACCAGCGGCCTGATACGCAGTATTTT.

This clone appeared many times. As DNA, the CDR3 is TGTGCCAGCAGCTTAGGAGGATTAGGCACTGAAGCTTTCTTT. Its translation is CASSLGGLGTEAFF. V gene TRBV7-9 combines with J gene TRBJ1-1; D gene unclear. The germline V gene has CDR1 SEHNR and CDR2 FQNEAQ (reference sequence). Trimming removed 1 base from V and 4 bases from J, with 10 bases in between. The CDR3 covers 14 residues.

This clone was detected once. This chain links TRBV9 with TRBJ2-5, with 8 bases that match TRBD2. Germline CDR1 SGDLS, CDR2 YYNGEE. V lost 5 bases to trimming and J lost 1 base; unmatched junction nucleotides: 10. The CDR3 runs to 16 residues. The CDR3 region is CASSRGTSGPQETQYF. CDR3 in DNA: TGTGCCAGCAGTAGAGGAACTAGCGGTCCCCAAGAGACCCAGTACTTC.

The genes are TRBV5-3 and TRBJ2-3; D is undetermined. TRBV5-3 is an open reading frame whose function is uncertain. Deletions cut 0 bases from V and 0 bases from J, with 11 bases between. The CDR3 is made up of 16 amino acids. DNA of the CDR3: TGTGCCAGAAGCTTGGGACTGCAGGCCAGCACAGATACGCAGTATTTT. This sequence encodes CARSLGLQASTDTQYF.

The V gene is TRBV15, the J gene TRBJ1-1; weak D call: TRBD1 (5 bases). CDR3 length equals 12 residues. V was cut by 6 bases and J by 5 bases, with 10 bases left in between. CDR1 LNHNV and CDR2 YYDKDF come from the germline V gene (reference sequence). The CDR3 DNA reads as TGTGCCACCAGTAAGGGGATGACTGAAGCTTTCTTT. Amino acid sequence: CATSKGMTEAFF.

The chain uses TRBV7-2 and TRBJ2-2; 10 nucleotides match TRBD2. V lost 9 bases, J lost 6 bases, and 16 bases stayed unmatched. Germline lookup yields CDR1 SGHTA and CDR2 FQGNSA. The CDR3 covers 17 residues. CDR3 DNA sequence: TGTGCCAGTCCCAATGGGCTAGCGGGAGCAGGGGCCGGGGAGCTGTTTTTT. Translation: CASPNGLAGAGAGELFF.

The chain recombines TRBV5-1 with TRBJ1-5, with 7 bases aligning to TRBD1. V gave up 0 bases and J gave up 9 bases; unmatched junction bases: 6. Germline CDR1 is SGHRS and CDR2 is YFSETQ. This CDR3 has 14 amino acids. CDR3 DNA: TGCGCCAGCAGCTTGGAGGGGCAGGGGGGGCCCCAGCATTTT. Protein sequence: CASSLEGQGGPQHF.

The gene calls are TRBV30 and TRBJ2-7; D is perhaps TRBD1 (7 bases). This CDR3 has 14 amino acids. Germline values: CDR1 GTSNPN, CDR2 SVGIG (reference sequence). V lost 6 bases and J lost 3, with 18 bases in between. CDR3 bases: TGTGCCTGTCAACAGGCGGGACAGCTCTACGAGCAGTACTTC. Translating gives CACQQAGQLYEQYF. The full variable domain, its missing parts supplied by reference TRBV30 and TRBJ2-7, is SQTIHQWPATLVQPVGSPLSLECTVEGTSNPNLYWYRQAAGRGLQLLFYSVGIGQISSEVPQNLSASRPQDRQFILSSKKLLLSDSGFYLCACQQAGQLYEQYFGPGTRLTVT.

The V gene is TRBV5-1, the J gene TRBJ1-4; the match to TRBD1 covers 10 bases. Germline values: CDR1 SGHRS, CDR2 YFSETQ. V trimming: 3 bases; J trimming: 5 bases; junction bases outside the gene matches: 4. The CDR3 is 15 residues long. The CDR3 DNA follows: TGCGCCAGCAGCTCCCCGGGACAGGGGAATGAAAAACTGTTTTTT. Translation gives CASSSPGQGNEKLFF.

The rearrangement joins TRBV5-1 to TRBJ1-1; D remains unclear. This CDR3 has 13 residues. Germline CDR1 reads SGHRS; CDR2 reads YFSETQ. Deletions cut 3 bases from V and 1 base from J, with 7 bases between. CDR3 sequence (DNA): TGCGCCAGCAGCTACGCGGCGAACACTGAAGCTTTCTTT. This sequence encodes CASSYAANTEAFF.

The CDR3 DNA reads TGCAGCGCCAGGGACAGGGGGCGCGGGAACACTGAAGCTTTCTTT. Translating it yields CSARDRGRGNTEAFF. The gene calls are TRBV29-1 and TRBJ1-1; 12 bases are shared with TRBD1. Germline CDR1 reads SQVTM; CDR2 reads ANQGSEA. This CDR3 is built from 15 residues. The trim removed 7 bases at V and 1 base at J, leaving 7 bases unmatched.

CDR3 nucleotide sequence: TGTGCCAGCAGCCAAGATCGGGGACTAGCGGGAGGAGGAGAGACCCAGTACTTC. This codes for CASSQDRGLAGGGETQYF. The chain is built from TRBV4-2 and TRBJ2-5, with 15 bases matching TRBD2. The CDR3 is 18 residues long. The ends lost 0 bases at V and 4 bases at J; junction bases unmatched: 6. Looked up from germline, CDR1 is LGHNA and CDR2 is YNFKEQ.

V gene TRBV7-8 combines with J gene TRBJ2-1; the D gene is possibly TRBD2 (6 bases). CDR3 length: 14 residues. The germline V and J ends were trimmed by 2 bases and 8 bases, with 13 bases remaining between them. The germline gives CDR1 SGHVS, CDR2 FQNEAQ. The CDR3 DNA follows: TGTGCCAGCAGCTTAAACTGGTCGGGGGATGAGCAGTTCTTC. Amino acids: CASSLNWSGDEQFF.